These T cell receptor beta chains were read from a single sample in a study of T cells in Graves' hyperthyroidism and ophthalmopathy. TCRdb reprocessed the multiplex PCR reads via MiXCR and lists one record per CDR3 protein. The data hold more than 350,000 distinct CDR3 sequences, with about 18% observed a single time. The specimen was blood. These receptors came from a woman aged 25 to 39 with Graves' hyperthyroidism that later progressed to Graves' ophthalmopathy. Both conserved end residues are part of each CDR3. A D gene is named only where the DNA matches it firmly. Clone sizes are given selectively: once, few, many, or a class where the clone is expanded.

D: -
J: TRBJ1-4
size: many
V: TRBV2
CDR3: CASSEKSWPGLTNEKLFF
DNA: TGTGCCAGCAGTGAAAAGAGTTGGCCAGGGTTGACTAATGAAAAACTGTTTTTT

D: -
J: TRBJ2-3
size: many
V: TRBV5-1
CDR3: CASSFGKHLRPDTQYF
DNA: TGCGCCAGCAGCTTTGGGAAGCATTTACGGCCAGATACGCAGTATTTT

D: -
J: TRBJ1-5
size: -
V: TRBV9
CDR3: CASSVGKYRELYSNQPQHF
DNA: TGTGCCAGCAGCGTAGGAAAGTACAGGGAGCTTTATAGCAATCAGCCCCAGCATTTT

D: -
J: TRBJ2-1
size: many
V: TRBV28
CDR3: CASSSNYNEQFF
DNA: TGTGCCAGCAGTTCGAATTACAATGAGCAGTTCTTC

D: TRBD1
J: TRBJ2-5
size: many
V: TRBV5-1
CDR3: CASSLGTAPNQETQYF
DNA: TGCGCCAGCAGCCTCGGGACAGCGCCGAACCAAGAGACCCAGTACTTC

D: -
J: TRBJ2-1
size: few
V: TRBV5-6
CDR3: CASSPMSGDIYNEQFF
DNA: TGTGCCAGCAGCCCAATGAGCGGGGACATCTACAATGAGCAGTTCTTC

D: TRBD2
J: TRBJ2-3
size: -
V: TRBV7-9
CDR3: CASRGNPRLAGDPSTDTQYF
DNA: TGTGCCAGCAGGGGAAATCCGCGCCTAGCGGGGGACCCTAGCACAGATACGCAGTATTTT

D: -
J: TRBJ2-7
size: many
V: TRBV20-1
CDR3: CSARELGGSYEQYF
DNA: TGCAGTGCTAGAGAATTAGGGGGATCCTACGAGCAGTACTTC

D: -
J: TRBJ1-4
size: few
V: TRBV20-1
CDR3: CSPGPANEKLFF
DNA: TGCAGCCCAGGGCCGGCTAATGAAAAACTGTTTTTT

D: -
J: TRBJ2-1
size: few
V: TRBV6-1
CDR3: CASSETVYNEQFF
DNA: TGTGCCAGCAGTGAGACAGTTTACAATGAGCAGTTCTTC

D: -
J: TRBJ2-2
size: few
V: TRBV5-1
CDR3: CASSLAVGAGELFF
DNA: TGCGCCAGCAGCTTGGCCGTGGGGGCCGGGGAGCTGTTTTTT

D: -
J: TRBJ2-7
size: -
V: TRBV30
CDR3: CAWTLGQAYEQYF
DNA: TGTGCCTGGACTTTGGGTCAGGCCTACGAGCAGTACTTC

D: TRBD2
J: TRBJ2-7
size: -
V: TRBV20-1
CDR3: CSARVGGGREVYEQYF
DNA: TGCAGTGCTAGAGTGGGGGGGGGGAGAGAGGTCTACGAGCAGTACTTC

D: TRBD2
J: TRBJ2-1
size: -
V: TRBV20-1
CDR3: CSARGLAGVSFQFF
DNA: TGCAGTGCTAGAGGACTAGCGGGGGTATCGTTCCAGTTCTTC

D: TRBD1
J: TRBJ2-6
size: -
V: TRBV27
CDR3: CASSEDRGYAGANVLTF
DNA: TGTGCCAGCAGTGAGGACAGGGGTTATGCTGGGGCCAACGTCCTGACTTTC

D: -
J: TRBJ2-1
size: -
V: TRBV6-1
CDR3: CASSADWGGEQFF
DNA: TGTGCCAGCAGTGCGGATTGGGGAGGTGAGCAGTTCTTC

D: TRBD2
J: TRBJ2-1
size: many
V: TRBV19
CDR3: CASSISAGGKNEQFF
DNA: TGTGCCAGTAGTATTTCGGCGGGGGGGAAGAATGAGCAGTTCTTC

D: TRBD1
J: TRBJ1-2
size: many
V: TRBV2
CDR3: CASSQGTGWRYTF
DNA: TGTGCCAGCAGCCAAGGGACAGGGTGGCGCTACACCTTC

D: -
J: TRBJ2-1
size: -
V: TRBV5-1
CDR3: CASSYRGVEQFF
DNA: TGCGCCAGCAGCTACCGGGGCGTGGAGCAGTTCTTC

D: TRBD2
J: TRBJ2-5
size: -
V: TRBV25-1
CDR3: CASTKREVSETQYF
DNA: TGTGCCAGCACCAAGCGGGAGGTCTCGGAGACCCAGTACTTC

D: TRBD1
J: TRBJ2-7
size: many
V: TRBV20-1
CDR3: CSARTRRTGSYEQYF
DNA: TGCAGTGCTAGAACCCGAAGGACAGGGTCCTACGAGCAGTACTTC

D: -
J: TRBJ1-6
size: few
V: TRBV7-9
CDR3: CAGSLDNSPLHF
DNA: TGTGCCGGCAGCTTAGATAATTCACCCCTCCACTTT

D: TRBD1
J: TRBJ1-2
size: many
V: TRBV9
CDR3: CASSEGAGGGGYTF
DNA: TGTGCCAGCAGCGAGGGGGCAGGGGGTGGAGGCTACACCTTC

D: -
J: TRBJ2-7
size: few
V: TRBV14
CDR3: CASSHPSGHAPYEQYF
DNA: TGTGCCAGCAGCCATCCGTCGGGACACGCTCCCTACGAGCAGTACTTC

D: TRBD1
J: TRBJ1-1
size: many
V: TRBV3-1
CDR3: CASSKTGLRGGTEAFF
DNA: TGTGCCAGCAGCAAGACAGGGCTCCGAGGTGGGACTGAAGCTTTCTTT

D: TRBD1
J: TRBJ2-1
size: few
V: TRBV12-3/TRBV12-4
CDR3: CASSRRDRVGNEQFF
DNA: TGTGCCAGCAGCCGCCGGGACAGGGTCGGCAATGAGCAGTTCTTC

D: TRBD1
J: TRBJ2-7
size: many
V: TRBV6-1
CDR3: CASSVRGYPSYEQYF
DNA: TGTGCCAGCAGTGTCAGGGGGTACCCTTCCTACGAGCAGTACTTC

D: -
J: TRBJ2-5
size: few
V: TRBV4-2
CDR3: CASSRRAGAEETQYF
DNA: TGTGCCAGCAGCCGTCGGGCGGGGGCCGAAGAGACCCAGTACTTC

D: TRBD2
J: TRBJ2-5
size: few
V: TRBV19
CDR3: CASSLAGGMETQYF
DNA: TGTGCCAGTTCTTTAGCGGGGGGGATGGAGACCCAGTACTTC

D: TRBD1
J: TRBJ2-7
size: many
V: TRBV6-1
CDR3: CASSPTGYHEQYF
DNA: TGTGCCAGCAGCCCGACAGGGTACCACGAGCAGTACTTC

D: TRBD1
J: TRBJ2-7
size: -
V: TRBV30
CDR3: CAWETGTGNYEQYF
DNA: TGTGCCTGGGAGACCGGGACAGGGAACTACGAGCAGTACTTC

D: -
J: TRBJ2-2
size: many
V: TRBV29-1
CDR3: CSVEDRKNTGELFF
DNA: TGCAGCGTCGAGGACCGAAAGAACACCGGGGAGCTGTTTTTT

D: -
J: TRBJ2-1
size: many
V: TRBV5-1
CDR3: CASSPTPPGSSYNEQFF
DNA: TGCGCCAGCAGCCCGACCCCGCCCGGGAGCTCCTACAATGAGCAGTTCTTC

D: -
J: TRBJ1-2
size: -
V: TRBV12-3/TRBV12-4
CDR3: CASSLGWGRVDGYTF
DNA: TGTGCCAGCAGTTTAGGTTGGGGCAGGGTAGATGGCTACACCTTC